This T cell receptor beta chain comes out of a study of T cell responses to AZD1222 COVID-19 vaccine (dated by TCRdb to 2020 to 2022). Looking at the study overall: A total of approximately 250 trial participants underwent TCR sequencing, of whom roughly 210 had received two doses of AZD1222 and 26 had received two doses of the MenACWY control vaccine. Trial participants were enrolled into age subgroups of 18-55, 56-69 and 70-plus years, which contained approximately 150, 30 and 60 TCR-sequenced participants, respectively.

Notes on this clone: Its antigen is unknown. No base quality information exists; no much larger clone differs at one position.

The CDR3 numbers 15 residues from cysteine through phenylalanine. The entry retains the CDR3 DNA only, 45 bases that are in frame from base 1. CDR1 and CDR2 are drawn from the germline V gene (reference sequence): GTSNPN, SVGIG. Trimming removed 1 base from V and 0 bases from J; the gene matches leave 3 bases unexplained. The research as a whole found: Because no day 14 peak-response samples were available, the repertoires could be characterized only after the peak T cell response. In the small 56-69-year group, the increase in depth fell short of significance, most likely because of low power. After two AZD1222 doses, spike-specific TCR breadth and depth were significantly higher than at day 0 and than in MenACWY recipients. Participants were mostly white British, with more females than males. The authors suggested clonal diversity may have been underestimated. Reportedly, close to half of the unique spike-specific TCRs recognized epitopes lying outside the regions that are mutated in the B.1.351 and B.1.1.7 variants. The whole spike protein was spanned by vaccine-associated CD4 TCRs, and dominant responses were seen in regions 160-218 and 743-854. Conclusions about previously exposed vaccinees are limited, since just six or seven AZD1222 recipients were seropositive for SARS-CoV-2 at baseline.

What this sample's time point label stands for: about 28 days (+/-7) after the second vaccine dose. Because spike-specific TCR depth and breadth did not differ between the two schedules, AZD1222 recipients who got a second dose at roughly 4 weeks were pooled with those who got a second dose at roughly 12 weeks. Vaccinee samples came from UK trials COV001 and COV002, including a single-blind randomized controlled phase 2/3 trial of AZD1222 (ChAdOx1 nCoV-19) in healthy adults. Trial participant PBMC samples were collected at day 0 and day 28 after the second dose for TCRbeta chain sequencing. The CDR3 regions of human TCRbeta chains were subjected to immunosequencing. The paper's data handling went like this. TCRs in the repertoires were compared against a reference library of SARS-CoV-2-specific TCRs that had been generated with the MIRA antigen-specificity platform. Breadth was defined as the fraction of unique TCRs that were SARS-CoV-2-associated, and depth was defined as the fraction of total T cells that were SARS-CoV-2-associated. Using the MIRA data, each spike-specific TCR was mapped to the spike region that the TCR reacts to and placed in a CD4 or CD8 class. Log10-transformed breadth and depth values were compared by one-way ANOVA with Sidak's multiple comparisons tests. TCRdb mirrors the immuneACCESS table, restricted to in-frame sequences. Some clones are absent from its copies; in checked studies, under half trace to an unresolved V gene, and the reason for the others is unknown. The V and J calls and clone size come from that table; D and trimming were worked out from the DNA. The sample has approximately 89,000 clones on record, more than 70% of them singletons. The ten largest make up less than 6.5% of the sample.

The clonotype was recovered from an adult who received the AZD1222 COVID-19 vaccine. The material sequenced was peripheral blood, taken 28 days after the second AZD1222 dose. Here the chain combines TRBV30 and TRBJ1-3; 7 bases in between match TRBD1. The CDR3 protein is CAWSATGLSGNTIYF. The DNA sequence follows: TGTGCCTGGAGTGCGACAGGGCTCTCTGGAAACACCATATATTTT.